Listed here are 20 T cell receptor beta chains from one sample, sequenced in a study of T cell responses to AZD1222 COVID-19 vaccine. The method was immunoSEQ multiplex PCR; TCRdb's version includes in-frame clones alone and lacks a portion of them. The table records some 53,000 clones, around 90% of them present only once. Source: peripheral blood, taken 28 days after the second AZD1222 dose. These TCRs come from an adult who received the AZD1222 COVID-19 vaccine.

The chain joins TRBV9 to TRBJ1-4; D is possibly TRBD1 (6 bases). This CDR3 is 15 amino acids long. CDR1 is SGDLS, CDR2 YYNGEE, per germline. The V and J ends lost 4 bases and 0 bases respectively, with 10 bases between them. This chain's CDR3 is CASSRDTTTNEKLFF. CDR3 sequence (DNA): TGTGCCAGCAGCAGGGACACGACAACTAATGAAAAACTGTTTTTT.

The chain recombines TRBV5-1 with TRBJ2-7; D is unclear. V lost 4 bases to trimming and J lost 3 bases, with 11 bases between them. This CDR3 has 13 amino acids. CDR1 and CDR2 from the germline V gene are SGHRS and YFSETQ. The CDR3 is CASSPSAVYEQYF. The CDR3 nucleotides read TGCGCCAGCAGCCCCTCAGCCGTCTACGAGCAGTACTTC.

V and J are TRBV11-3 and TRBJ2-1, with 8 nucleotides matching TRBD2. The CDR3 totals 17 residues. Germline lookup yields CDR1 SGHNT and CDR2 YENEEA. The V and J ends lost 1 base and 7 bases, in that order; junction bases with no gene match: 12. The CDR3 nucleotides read TGTGCCAGCAGCTTAGGGTGGGGGGCTAGCGGGCAGAATGAGCAGTTCTTC. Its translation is CASSLGWGASGQNEQFF.

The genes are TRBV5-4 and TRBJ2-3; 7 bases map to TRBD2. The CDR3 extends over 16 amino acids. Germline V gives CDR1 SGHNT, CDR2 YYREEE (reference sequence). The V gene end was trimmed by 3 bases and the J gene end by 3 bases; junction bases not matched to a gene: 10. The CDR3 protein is CASSSAREGRTDTQYF. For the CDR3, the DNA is TGTGCCAGCAGCTCTGCTAGGGAGGGCCGGACAGATACGCAGTATTTT.

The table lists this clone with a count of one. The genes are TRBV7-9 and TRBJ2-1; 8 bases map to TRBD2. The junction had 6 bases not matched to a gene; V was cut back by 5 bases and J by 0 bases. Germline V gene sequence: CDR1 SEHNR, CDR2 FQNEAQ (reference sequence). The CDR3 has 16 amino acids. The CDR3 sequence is CASSPGGAGSYNEQFF. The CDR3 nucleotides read TGTGCCAGCAGCCCCGGGGGGGCTGGCTCCTACAATGAGCAGTTCTTC.

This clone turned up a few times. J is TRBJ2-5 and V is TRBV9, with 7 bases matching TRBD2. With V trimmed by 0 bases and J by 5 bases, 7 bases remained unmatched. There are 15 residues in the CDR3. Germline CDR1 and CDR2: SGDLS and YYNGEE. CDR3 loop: CASSVAGAGAETQYF. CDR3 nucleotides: TGTGCCAGCAGCGTAGCGGGTGCGGGAGCGGAGACCCAGTACTTC.

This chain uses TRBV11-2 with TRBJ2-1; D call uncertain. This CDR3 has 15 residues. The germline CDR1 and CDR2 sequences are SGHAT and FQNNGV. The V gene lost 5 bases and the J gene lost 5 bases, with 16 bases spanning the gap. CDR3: CASSHFRTGDNEQFF. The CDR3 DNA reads TGTGCCAGCAGCCACTTTAGGACCGGCGACAATGAGCAGTTCTTC.

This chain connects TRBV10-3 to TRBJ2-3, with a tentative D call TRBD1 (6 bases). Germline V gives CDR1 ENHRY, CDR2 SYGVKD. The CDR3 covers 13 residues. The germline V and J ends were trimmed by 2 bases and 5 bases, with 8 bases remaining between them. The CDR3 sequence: CAISESRGDTQYF. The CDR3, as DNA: TGTGCCATCAGTGAGAGCAGGGGAGATACGCAGTATTTT.

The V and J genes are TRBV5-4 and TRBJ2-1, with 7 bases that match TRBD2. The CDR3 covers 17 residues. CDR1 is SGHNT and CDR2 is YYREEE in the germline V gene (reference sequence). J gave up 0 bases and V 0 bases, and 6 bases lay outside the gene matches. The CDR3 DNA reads TGTGCCAGCAGCTTGGCCCCGGGAGGCCTCTCCTACAATGAGCAGTTCTTC. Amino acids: CASSLAPGGLSYNEQFF.

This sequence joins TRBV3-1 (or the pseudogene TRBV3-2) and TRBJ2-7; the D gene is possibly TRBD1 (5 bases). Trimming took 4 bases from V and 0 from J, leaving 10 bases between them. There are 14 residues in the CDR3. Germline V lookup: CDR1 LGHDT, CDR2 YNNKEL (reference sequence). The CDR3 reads CASSPRQRSYEQYF. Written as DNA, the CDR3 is TGTGCCAGCAGCCCCCGACAGCGCTCCTACGAGCAGTACTTC.

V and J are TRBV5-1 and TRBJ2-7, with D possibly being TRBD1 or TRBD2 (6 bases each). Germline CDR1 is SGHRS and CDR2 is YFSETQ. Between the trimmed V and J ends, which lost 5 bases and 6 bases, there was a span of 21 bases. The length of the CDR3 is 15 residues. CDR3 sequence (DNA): TGCGCCAGCAGACGCTCGACAGGAGACGGGAGCGAGCAGTACTTC. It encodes CASRRSTGDGSEQYF.

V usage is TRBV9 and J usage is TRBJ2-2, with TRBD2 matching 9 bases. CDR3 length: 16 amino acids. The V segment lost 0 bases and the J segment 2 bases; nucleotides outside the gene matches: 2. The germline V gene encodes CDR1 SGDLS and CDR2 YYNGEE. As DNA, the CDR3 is TGTGCCAGCAGCGTAGAACTAGCGGGCAACACCGGGGAGCTGTTTTTT. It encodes CASSVELAGNTGELFF. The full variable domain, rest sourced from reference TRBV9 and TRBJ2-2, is DSGVTQTPKHLITATGQRVTLRCSPRSGDLSVYWYQQSLDQGLQFLIQYYNGEERAKGNILERFSAQQFPDLHSELNLSSLELGDSALYFCASSVELAGNTGELFFGEGSRLTVL.

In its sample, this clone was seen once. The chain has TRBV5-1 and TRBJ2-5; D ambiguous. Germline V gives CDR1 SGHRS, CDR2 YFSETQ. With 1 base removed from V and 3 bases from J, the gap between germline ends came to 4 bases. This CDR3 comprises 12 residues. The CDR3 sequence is CASSLPKETQYF. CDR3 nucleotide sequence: TGCGCCAGCAGCTTGCCTAAAGAGACCCAGTACTTC.

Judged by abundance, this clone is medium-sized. The chain's CDR3 is CASSVASGTGSGTEAFF. The CDR3 DNA is TGTGCCAGCAGCGTCGCGTCCGGGACAGGGTCGGGCACTGAAGCTTTCTTT. V and J are TRBV9 and TRBJ1-1; 9 positions match TRBD1. CDR3 size: 17 residues. After removal of 2 bases from V and 4 bases from J, the junction contained 12 bases not matched to a gene. CDR1 SGDLS and CDR2 YYNGEE come from the germline V gene.

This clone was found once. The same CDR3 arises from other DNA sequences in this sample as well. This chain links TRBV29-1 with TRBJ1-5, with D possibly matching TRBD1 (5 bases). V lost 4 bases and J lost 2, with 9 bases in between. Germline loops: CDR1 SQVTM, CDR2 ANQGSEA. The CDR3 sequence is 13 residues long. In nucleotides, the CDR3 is TGCAGCGTTGGCCAGGGAGGCAATCAGCCCCAGCATTTT. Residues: CSVGQGGNQPQHF.

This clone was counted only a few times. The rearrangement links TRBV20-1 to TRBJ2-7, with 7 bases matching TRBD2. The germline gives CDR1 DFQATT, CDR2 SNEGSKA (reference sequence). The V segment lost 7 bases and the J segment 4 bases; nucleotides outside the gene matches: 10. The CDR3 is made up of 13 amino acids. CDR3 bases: TGCAGTGTTAGTCAGGGTAGCGGGTACGAGCAGTACTTC. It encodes CSVSQGSGYEQYF.

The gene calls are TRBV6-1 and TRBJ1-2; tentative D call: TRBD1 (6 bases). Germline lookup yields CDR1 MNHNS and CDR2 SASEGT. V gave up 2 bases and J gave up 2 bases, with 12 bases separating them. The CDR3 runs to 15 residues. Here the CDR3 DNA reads TGTGCCAGCAGTGAAAACCCAACAGGGAACTATGGCTACACCTTC. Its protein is CASSENPTGNYGYTF.

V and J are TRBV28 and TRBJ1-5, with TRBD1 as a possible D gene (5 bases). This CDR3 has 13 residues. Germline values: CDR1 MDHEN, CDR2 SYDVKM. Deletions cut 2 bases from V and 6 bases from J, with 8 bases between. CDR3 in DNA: TGTGCCAGCAGTTTAAGGGGAGGTCAGCCCCAGCATTTT. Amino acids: CASSLRGGQPQHF.

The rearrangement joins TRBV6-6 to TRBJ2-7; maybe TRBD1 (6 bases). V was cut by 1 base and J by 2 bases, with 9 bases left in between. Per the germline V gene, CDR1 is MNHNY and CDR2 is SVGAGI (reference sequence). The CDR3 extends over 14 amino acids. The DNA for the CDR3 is TGTGCCAGCAGTTACTGGGACAAGACCTACGAGCAGTACTTC. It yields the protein CASSYWDKTYEQYF.

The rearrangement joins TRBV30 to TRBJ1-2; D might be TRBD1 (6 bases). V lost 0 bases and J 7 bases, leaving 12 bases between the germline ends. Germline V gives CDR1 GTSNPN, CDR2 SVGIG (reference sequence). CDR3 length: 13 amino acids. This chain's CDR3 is CAWSVRGSGGYTF. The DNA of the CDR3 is TGTGCCTGGAGTGTGAGGGGGTCAGGTGGCTACACCTTC. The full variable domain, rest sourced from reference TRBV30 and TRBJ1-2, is SQTIHQWPATLVQPVGSPLSLECTVEGTSNPNLYWYRQAAGRGLQLLFYSVGIGQISSEVPQNLSASRPQDRQFILSSKKLLLSDSGFYLCAWSVRGSGGYTFGSGTRLTVV.